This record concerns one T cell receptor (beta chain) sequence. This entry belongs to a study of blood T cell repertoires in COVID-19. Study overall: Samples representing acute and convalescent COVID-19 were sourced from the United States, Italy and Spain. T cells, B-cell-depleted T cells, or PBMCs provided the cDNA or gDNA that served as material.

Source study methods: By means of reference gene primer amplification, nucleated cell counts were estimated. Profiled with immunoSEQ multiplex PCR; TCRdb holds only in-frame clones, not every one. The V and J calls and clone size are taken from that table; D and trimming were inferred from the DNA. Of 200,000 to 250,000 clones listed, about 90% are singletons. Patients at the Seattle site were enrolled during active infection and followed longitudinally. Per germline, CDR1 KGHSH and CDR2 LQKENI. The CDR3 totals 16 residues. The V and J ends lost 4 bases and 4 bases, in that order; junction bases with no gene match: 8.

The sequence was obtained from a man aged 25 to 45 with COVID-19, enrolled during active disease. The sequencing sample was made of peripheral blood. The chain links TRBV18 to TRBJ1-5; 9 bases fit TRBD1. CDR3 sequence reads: CASSRFTGGGNQPQHF. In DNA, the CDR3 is TGTGCCAGCTCACGGTTTACAGGGGGCGGAAATCAGCCCCAGCATTTT.